This is a list of T cell receptor beta chains from one sample in a study of T-cell reconstitution after alpha-beta-depleted transplantation in children. TCRdb analysed the PCR reads with MiXCR anew, one entry per CDR3 protein. The sample has 360,000 or so distinct CDR3 sequences; approximately 20% are singletons. The sample consisted of PBMCs from the stem cell graft donor, taken from the stem cell graft. The receptors were gathered from a human donor who donated a stem cell graft to a child with acute myeloid leukemia. The CDR3 runs from the conserved cysteine through the conserved F or W. Fields, in order: V gene, D gene, J gene, clone size, CDR3 DNA, CDR3 protein. The D gene is left open where the match is weak. A row's size may be missing; if present it is once, few, many or a size class.

v_gene: TRBV15; d_gene: TRBD1; j_gene: TRBJ2-1; abundance: few; CDR3nt: TGTGCCACCAGCAGACGGACAGGGGCGAATGAGCAGTTCTTC; CDR3aa: CATSRRTGANEQFF
v_gene: TRBV20-1; d_gene: .; j_gene: TRBJ2-1; abundance: many; CDR3nt: TGCAGTGCTAACTTTGGGGGCAGAGCCTACAATGAGCAGTTCTTC; CDR3aa: CSANFGGRAYNEQFF
v_gene: TRBV6-1; d_gene: TRBD2; j_gene: TRBJ2-2; abundance: few; CDR3nt: TGTGCCAGCAGCCAGGGACTAGCGGCCGGGGAGCTGTTTTTT; CDR3aa: CASSQGLAAGELFF
v_gene: TRBV20-1; d_gene: TRBD2; j_gene: TRBJ2-7; abundance: .; CDR3nt: TGCAGTGCTAGAGATCAAGGACTAGCATTTGAGCAGTACTTC; CDR3aa: CSARDQGLAFEQYF
v_gene: TRBV5-1; d_gene: .; j_gene: TRBJ1-1; abundance: .; CDR3nt: TGCGCCAGCAGCCCGACAATCATGAACACTGAAGCTTTCTTT; CDR3aa: CASSPTIMNTEAFF
v_gene: TRBV19; d_gene: TRBD2; j_gene: TRBJ2-1; abundance: once; CDR3nt: TGTGCCAGTAGTATTAGGAGCGGGAGTGCCTTTTCGGGCAATGAGCAGTTCTTC; CDR3aa: CASSIRSGSAFSGNEQFF
v_gene: TRBV7-9; d_gene: .; j_gene: TRBJ1-5; abundance: .; CDR3nt: TGTGCCAGCACCTGGAAGGACAATCAGCCCCAGCATTTT; CDR3aa: CASTWKDNQPQHF
v_gene: TRBV9; d_gene: .; j_gene: TRBJ2-1; abundance: .; CDR3nt: TGTGCCAGCAGCGCATCTGGGACGGATCACAATGAGCAGTTCTTC; CDR3aa: CASSASGTDHNEQFF
v_gene: TRBV6-5; d_gene: .; j_gene: TRBJ2-3; abundance: few; CDR3nt: TGTGCCAGCAGTTACTATCAGGAGAGCACAGATACGCAGTATTTT; CDR3aa: CASSYYQESTDTQYF
v_gene: TRBV20-1; d_gene: TRBD1; j_gene: TRBJ2-7; abundance: .; CDR3nt: TGCAGTGCTGTCGGACAGGGGCCGACACGGACCCACTACGAGCAGTACTTC; CDR3aa: CSAVGQGPTRTHYEQYF
v_gene: TRBV29-1; d_gene: .; j_gene: TRBJ1-2; abundance: few; CDR3nt: TGCAGCGTTGGTCAGAACTATGGCTACACCTTC; CDR3aa: CSVGQNYGYTF
v_gene: TRBV6-5; d_gene: TRBD1; j_gene: TRBJ1-1; abundance: many; CDR3nt: TGTGCCAGCAGTTGGACCGGGACAGGTAACACTGAAGCTTTCTTT; CDR3aa: CASSWTGTGNTEAFF
v_gene: TRBV12-3/TRBV12-4; d_gene: .; j_gene: TRBJ1-2; abundance: .; CDR3nt: TGTGCCAGCAGTCTCCTAGGTTGGGGGAGCGACTATGGCTACACCTTC; CDR3aa: CASSLLGWGSDYGYTF
v_gene: TRBV7-3; d_gene: TRBD2; j_gene: TRBJ2-1; abundance: many; CDR3nt: TGTGCCAGCAGCGCTGCCGGGACTAGCGGGAATGAGCAGTTCTTC; CDR3aa: CASSAAGTSGNEQFF
v_gene: TRBV12-3/TRBV12-4; d_gene: TRBD1; j_gene: TRBJ1-2; abundance: .; CDR3nt: TGTGCCAGCAGGCCCGGGACAGACTATGGCTACACCTTC; CDR3aa: CASRPGTDYGYTF
v_gene: TRBV13; d_gene: TRBD1; j_gene: TRBJ2-7; abundance: few; CDR3nt: TGTGCCAGCAGCTATGGACAGGGGCGATACGAGCAGTACTTC; CDR3aa: CASSYGQGRYEQYF
v_gene: TRBV9; d_gene: .; j_gene: TRBJ1-5; abundance: .; CDR3nt: TGTGCCAGCAGCGTAGAGGGGGGGGGAGGGCAGCCCCAGCATTTT; CDR3aa: CASSVEGGGGQPQHF
v_gene: TRBV12-3/TRBV12-4; d_gene: .; j_gene: TRBJ2-3; abundance: .; CDR3nt: TGTGCCAGCAGTTGGCGTGGGTCAGATACGCAGTATTTT; CDR3aa: CASSWRGSDTQYF
v_gene: TRBV4-1; d_gene: TRBD2; j_gene: TRBJ2-1; abundance: few; CDR3nt: TGCGCCAGCAGCCAACGCACTAGCGGAGGGTTCAATGAGCAGTTCTTC; CDR3aa: CASSQRTSGGFNEQFF
v_gene: TRBV29-1; d_gene: .; j_gene: TRBJ2-5; abundance: many; CDR3nt: TGCAGCGTTGAAAGGGATTCAGAGACCCAGTACTTC; CDR3aa: CSVERDSETQYF
v_gene: TRBV28; d_gene: TRBD1; j_gene: TRBJ2-7; abundance: .; CDR3nt: TGTGCCAGCAGACGTACCTCAGGGGGCTCCGAGCAGTACTTC; CDR3aa: CASRRTSGGSEQYF
v_gene: TRBV7-2; d_gene: TRBD2; j_gene: TRBJ2-1; abundance: .; CDR3nt: TGTGCCAGCAGCGCCCAGCGGGAATCCAATGAGCAGTTCTTC; CDR3aa: CASSAQRESNEQFF
v_gene: TRBV21-1; d_gene: .; j_gene: TRBJ2-1; abundance: .; CDR3nt: TGTGCCAGCAGCAAAGCTAGGTGTGGACTAGCGGGATACAATGAGCAGTTCTTC; CDR3aa: CASSKARCGLAGYNEQFF
v_gene: TRBV4-2; d_gene: .; j_gene: TRBJ2-2; abundance: .; CDR3nt: TGTGCCAGCAGCCAAGAGGGCCAGGGCACCGGGGAGCTGTTTTTT; CDR3aa: CASSQEGQGTGELFF
v_gene: TRBV20-1; d_gene: .; j_gene: TRBJ1-5; abundance: many; CDR3nt: TGCAGTGCTAGTGAATATAGCAATCAGCCCCAGCATTTT; CDR3aa: CSASEYSNQPQHF
v_gene: TRBV7-2; d_gene: TRBD2; j_gene: TRBJ2-5; abundance: .; CDR3nt: TGTGCCAGCAGCCCTATAGCGGGAGGCCGGGAGACCCAGTACTTC; CDR3aa: CASSPIAGGRETQYF
v_gene: TRBV5-6; d_gene: TRBD2; j_gene: TRBJ2-3; abundance: .; CDR3nt: TGTGCCAGCAGCTTGGCTGGACTAGCGGTACCAGATACGCAGTATTTT; CDR3aa: CASSLAGLAVPDTQYF
v_gene: TRBV7-2; d_gene: .; j_gene: TRBJ1-1; abundance: few; CDR3nt: TGTGCCAGCAGCCTGAGACAGACTCAAGCTTTCTTT; CDR3aa: CASSLRQTQAFF
v_gene: TRBV20-1; d_gene: TRBD2; j_gene: TRBJ2-1; abundance: .; CDR3nt: TGCAGTGCTAGTAGGGTAGCGGGGTACAATGAGCAGTTCTTC; CDR3aa: CSASRVAGYNEQFF
v_gene: TRBV28; d_gene: TRBD2; j_gene: TRBJ2-5; abundance: few; CDR3nt: TGTGCCAGCTCCACCACTAGCGCTCAAGAGACCCAGTACTTC; CDR3aa: CASSTTSAQETQYF
v_gene: TRBV4-3; d_gene: TRBD1; j_gene: TRBJ2-7; abundance: few; CDR3nt: TGCGCCAGCAGCCGACAGGGCGACTCCTACGAGCAGTACTTC; CDR3aa: CASSRQGDSYEQYF
v_gene: TRBV29-1; d_gene: TRBD1; j_gene: TRBJ2-1; abundance: many; CDR3nt: TGCAGCGTTGAAGTGGACAGGGTGGTCGATGAGCAGTTCTTC; CDR3aa: CSVEVDRVVDEQFF
v_gene: TRBV20-1; d_gene: .; j_gene: TRBJ2-1; abundance: many; CDR3nt: TGCAGTGCAGGATGGAGGACACTCTACAATGAGCAGTTCTTC; CDR3aa: CSAGWRTLYNEQFF
v_gene: TRBV12-3/TRBV12-4; d_gene: .; j_gene: TRBJ2-7; abundance: many; CDR3nt: TGTGCCAGCAGTGCGGGACCGTCCGAGCAGTACTTC; CDR3aa: CASSAGPSEQYF
v_gene: TRBV13; d_gene: TRBD1; j_gene: TRBJ2-1; abundance: few; CDR3nt: TGTGCCAGCGGGGGACAGGGGGCCTGGAATGAGCAGTTCTTC; CDR3aa: CASGGQGAWNEQFF
v_gene: TRBV20-1; d_gene: TRBD2; j_gene: TRBJ2-7; abundance: few; CDR3nt: TGCAGTGCCCCCCGGGTGGCGGGAGGATCGGAGGAGCAGTACTTC; CDR3aa: CSAPRVAGGSEEQYF
v_gene: TRBV20-1; d_gene: .; j_gene: TRBJ2-4; abundance: .; CDR3nt: TGCAGTGCTAGAGATAGCCGGGGGCGGGTAAACATTCAGTACTTC; CDR3aa: CSARDSRGRVNIQYF
v_gene: TRBV28; d_gene: .; j_gene: TRBJ1-1; abundance: .; CDR3nt: TGTGCCAGCAGATTCACGGGACACCTGAACACTGAAGCTTTCTTT; CDR3aa: CASRFTGHLNTEAFF
v_gene: TRBV2; d_gene: .; j_gene: TRBJ2-2; abundance: .; CDR3nt: TGTGCCAGGAGAAAACTAGCTTCCGGGGAGCTGTTTTTT; CDR3aa: CARRKLASGELFF
v_gene: TRBV4-2; d_gene: .; j_gene: TRBJ2-2; abundance: .; CDR3nt: TGTGCCAGCAGCCTAGAAGGGGTCAGGAACACCGGGGAGCTGTTTTTT; CDR3aa: CASSLEGVRNTGELFF
v_gene: TRBV29-1; d_gene: .; j_gene: TRBJ2-1; abundance: many; CDR3nt: TGCAGCGTTAAGTTTACGGCCGAGCAGTTCTTC; CDR3aa: CSVKFTAEQFF
v_gene: TRBV3-1; d_gene: .; j_gene: TRBJ1-1; abundance: .; CDR3nt: TGTGCCAGCAGCCAAGACGGAGACTGGGGGAACACTGAAGCTTTCTTT; CDR3aa: CASSQDGDWGNTEAFF
v_gene: TRBV12-3/TRBV12-4; d_gene: TRBD1; j_gene: TRBJ2-2; abundance: many; CDR3nt: TGTGCCAGCAGTGCCGGACAGGGGAACACCGGGGAGCTGTTTTTT; CDR3aa: CASSAGQGNTGELFF
v_gene: TRBV10-2; d_gene: TRBD2; j_gene: TRBJ2-7; abundance: .; CDR3nt: TGCGCCAGCAGTGAGAGGGGGAGGGGGGCTAGCGGGAGTAACGAGCAGTACTTC; CDR3aa: CASSERGRGASGSNEQYF
v_gene: TRBV6-5; d_gene: .; j_gene: TRBJ1-2; abundance: .; CDR3nt: TGTGCCAGCAGTTACCTCTCGGGGTCGGATGGCTACACCTTC; CDR3aa: CASSYLSGSDGYTF
v_gene: TRBV29-1; d_gene: TRBD2; j_gene: TRBJ2-1; abundance: many; CDR3nt: TGCAGCGGACGGACTAGCGGGATCGGTGAGCAGTTCTTC; CDR3aa: CSGRTSGIGEQFF
v_gene: TRBV4-3; d_gene: TRBD1; j_gene: TRBJ2-3; abundance: .; CDR3nt: TGCGCCAGCAGCCAAGTGGGACAGGGGGCGAAAAATCTTTATACGCAGTATTTT; CDR3aa: CASSQVGQGAKNLYTQYF
v_gene: TRBV5-1; d_gene: .; j_gene: TRBJ2-1; abundance: .; CDR3nt: TGCGCCAGCAGCTTGGTTCAGGTGGTAAGGGGTTACAATGAGCAGTTCTTC; CDR3aa: CASSLVQVVRGYNEQFF
v_gene: TRBV20-1; d_gene: .; j_gene: TRBJ2-7; abundance: many; CDR3nt: TGCAGTGCTAAGGCTAGCGTCTCCTACGAGCAGTACTTC; CDR3aa: CSAKASVSYEQYF
v_gene: TRBV27; d_gene: .; j_gene: TRBJ1-5; abundance: .; CDR3nt: TGTGCCAGCAGTCCACTAGGGGGGTATGTCGGTAATCAGCCCCAGCATTTT; CDR3aa: CASSPLGGYVGNQPQHF
v_gene: TRBV20-1; d_gene: TRBD2; j_gene: TRBJ2-1; abundance: few; CDR3nt: TGCAGTGCCAGGGCGGGAGGGCCTGGCAATGAGCAGTTCTTC; CDR3aa: CSARAGGPGNEQFF